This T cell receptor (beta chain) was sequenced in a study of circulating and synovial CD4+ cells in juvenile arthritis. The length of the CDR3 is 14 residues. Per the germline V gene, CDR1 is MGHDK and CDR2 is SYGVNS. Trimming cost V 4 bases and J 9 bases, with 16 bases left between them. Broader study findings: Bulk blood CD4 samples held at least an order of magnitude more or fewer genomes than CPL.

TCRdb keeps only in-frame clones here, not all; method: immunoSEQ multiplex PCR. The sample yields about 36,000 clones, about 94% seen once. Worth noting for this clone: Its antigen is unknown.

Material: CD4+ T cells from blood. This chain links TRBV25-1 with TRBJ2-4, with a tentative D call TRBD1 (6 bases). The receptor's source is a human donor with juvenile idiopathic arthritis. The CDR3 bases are TGTGCCAGCAGTGTACAGGGAACCCCCAGCATTCAGTACTTC. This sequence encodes CASSVQGTPSIQYF.